Each of the 5 T cell receptor beta chains below was sequenced from the same sample in a study of Tregs in tolerant kidney transplant recipients. Here immunoSEQ multiplex PCR was the method, and the copy in TCRdb shows in-frame clones only, minus some. The sample yields about 77,000 clones, 95% to 98% seen once. The sample in question was CD4+ T cells from blood, obtained before the transplant. The origin of the receptors is a human donor who received a combined kidney and bone marrow transplant.

This clone was seen only once. The chain has TRBV7-2 and TRBJ2-2; 7 nucleotides align to TRBD1. V shed 4 bases, J shed 13 bases, and the junction held 6 bases outside the gene matches. The CDR3 runs to 12 residues. Germline V gene data show CDR1 as SGHTA and CDR2 as FQGNSA. This chain's CDR3 is CASSSTGVGLFF. CDR3 nucleotides: TGTGCCAGCAGCTCCACAGGGGTCGGGCTGTTTTTT.

The chain couples TRBV19 to TRBJ2-7; 10 nucleotides align to TRBD1. The CDR3 spans 14 residues. With 6 bases clipped from V and 0 bases from J, the junction kept 2 bases outside the gene matches. Germline V gives CDR1 LNHDA, CDR2 SQIVND (reference sequence). CDR3 sequence: CASSRTGGSYEQYF. The CDR3 DNA follows: TGTGCCAGTAGCCGGACAGGGGGCTCCTACGAGCAGTACTTC.

The gene calls are TRBV11-2 and TRBJ1-1; TRBD1 matches 7 bases. Trimming cost V 3 bases and J 5 bases; bases outside gene matches: 3. The CDR3 length is 13 residues. Germline CDR1 is SGHAT and CDR2 is FQNNGV. CDR3 residues: CASSFRGLTEAFF. The CDR3 DNA follows: TGTGCCAGCAGCTTCAGGGGGTTAACTGAAGCTTTCTTT.

The rearrangement joins TRBV7-9 to TRBJ2-3; TRBD2 matches at 7 bases. CDR1 and CDR2 (germline): SEHNR, FQNEAQ (reference sequence). With 1 base clipped from V and 5 bases from J, the junction kept 6 bases outside the gene matches. This CDR3 spans 15 amino acids. CDR3 sequence: CASSLVSGGGDTQYF. The CDR3 DNA reads as TGTGCCAGCAGCTTAGTTTCGGGAGGCGGAGATACGCAGTATTTT.

The CDR3: CASSASLAQNEQFF. The CDR3 DNA reads TGCGCCAGCAGCGCCTCCTTGGCCCAGAATGAGCAGTTCTTC. This chain connects TRBV5-1 to TRBJ2-1; D is uncertain. V was clipped by 4 bases and J by 7 bases, with 15 bases between them. Per germline, CDR1 SGHRS and CDR2 YFSETQ. The CDR3 contains 14 residues.